This TCR beta chain was recorded in a study of cytomegalovirus exposure and HLA in healthy donors (dated 2017 in TCRdb). About the study as a whole: An earlier analysis of approximately 590 of the donors reported 250 to 300 Gb of sequence data and 117 million unique TCR beta sequences from about 179 million T cells. Rather than drawing on any new phenotypic data, the later analysis identified candidate immune exposures from TCR beta sequences and the way those sequences occurred across donors. Donor age, sex, ethnicity and CMV serostatus were compiled together with the repertoire data. The study used immunosequencing to profile the T cell repertoires of several hundred subjects and linked those repertoires to cytomegalovirus serostatus. Of the 398 genotyped donors, 81% fell in the genetic ancestry cluster associated with self-reported Caucasian donors. Both class I and class II loci were covered by HLA typing, at four-digit resolution. To decide whether each TCR beta V gene segment behaved as functional or pseudogenic, an earlier analysis of nearly 600 of the donors relied on high-throughput TCR beta sequencing. Because of strong linkage in the cohort, roughly five DR-DQ haplotypes were treated as single units for association and clustering. In addition to the first cohort of several hundred subjects, a separate validation cohort of 130 or so different subjects was used. An early release covering roughly 600 HLA-typed donors comprised approximately 290 gigabases of sequencing data and some 79 million unique TCR sequences. The study aimed to test whether signatures of past pathogen exposure could be identified by cataloging public T cell receptors. High-throughput TCR immunosequencing, statistical association of individual TCRs with disease status, and machine learning were combined to predict cytomegalovirus infection status. Genome-wide SNP genotypes for about three fifths of the 666 donors were used in a later genetic analysis, which treated that subset as a discovery cohort. Typing coverage differed by locus: A, B, C, DRB1 and DQB1 were typed in roughly 620-640 donors, DQA1 in 500 to 550, DPA1 in 600 to 610, and DPB1 in roughly 470. Among around 400 genotyped donors of the cohort, an average of around 240,000 unique TCR beta nucleotide sequences were sequenced per donor, roughly a sixth of them non-productive. All discovery cohort repertoires had been generated on a single sequencing platform. To study patterns of TCR occurrence, a later analysis re-analyzed previously published TCR beta repertoires from hundreds of donors and added high-resolution HLA genotyping.

In total, about 650 healthy bone marrow donors made up the cohort. All cohort members were sampled while nominally healthy, although unrecorded immune exposures were likely present. The donor was CMV seronegative and belonged to the group of roughly 330 seronegative cohort members. A peripheral blood sample was collected from each donor, and TCR beta sequencing was performed on peripheral blood mononuclear cells. The Qiagen DNeasy Blood Extraction Kit was used to extract genomic DNA from the blood cell samples. Note on this clone: The clone's antigen remains unknown. No much larger clonotype is one base removed from it; base qualities were not supplied.

Library method: the immunoSEQ multiplex PCR assay. For the multiplex PCR, a mixture combining 60 forward primers for TCR Vbeta segments and 13 reverse primers for TCR Jbeta segments was used. The CDR3 region of rearranged TCR beta genes was amplified from genomic DNA by a multiplex PCR assay. On the Illumina HiSeq System, the amplified TCR beta libraries were sequenced as 87-base-pair reads. As for the original processing: A later analysis tallied 70 million to 100 million unique TCR beta chains across the 600 to 700 repertoires, and some 10 million of those chains were shared by two or more donors. Raw reads were error-corrected and collapsed into unique sequences with a nearest-neighbor algorithm that merged closely related sequences to remove PCR and sequencing errors. V, D and J gene segments were assigned by aligning CDR3 sequences to IMGT reference sequences. For a sequence to be retained, a match of at least six nucleotides was required to both a V gene segment and a J gene segment. Rearrangements were called productive when the CDR3 lacked stop codons and stayed in frame with V and J; all others were non-productive. Following IMGT convention, CDR3 was defined as the stretch from the second conserved V-encoded cysteine up to the conserved J-encoded phenylalanine. The earlier analysis of some 600 of the donors excluded sequences that lacked an unambiguous match to a single V gene segment. An earlier analysis of some 500 of the donors classified V segments as functional when productive rearrangements were above 56.7% and as segregating when the standard deviation between donors was above 5%. A statistical classification framework was built for diagnosing cytomegalovirus status from the catalog of TCR beta chain sequences. V and J gene assignment, in a later analysis, came from comparing TCR nucleotide sequences with IMGT/GENE-DB human TR gene sequences. The TCRdist pipeline was used in a later analysis to assign CDR3 sequences and most-parsimonious VDJ recombination scenarios. In a later analysis, each TCR beta chain was defined by its CDR3 amino acid sequence together with its V-gene family, and reads without a unique V-gene family were excluded. As a way to deal with suspected cross-contamination and a sequencing artifact, a later analysis dropped 592 nucleotide sequences that were highly shared and had low generation probability. In a later analysis, a clonal expansion index for each public chain was calculated from normalized within-repertoire ranks of inferred template counts. Generation probabilities in a later analysis came from a VDJ recombination model fitted to out-of-frame rearrangements, and those results were checked against IGoR. In a later analysis, hypergeometric tests were used to score TCR-TCR, TCR-HLA and TCR-CMV co-occurrence, with a repertoire-size bias correction applied to TCR pairs. A later analysis estimated false discovery rates by permuting HLA or CMV assignments 20 times. In a later analysis, co-occurring TCRs were grouped with DBSCAN, and TCRdist sequence similarity was added when clustering was performed within HLA-allele-positive subsets. Repertoires with fewer than 30,000 or more than 120,000 public chains, plus five repertoires with anomalous nucleotide sharing, were excluded from co-occurrence clustering. TCRdb mirrors the immuneACCESS table, restricted to in-frame sequences. Some clones are absent from its copies; in checked studies, under half trace to an unresolved V gene, and the reason for the others is unknown. V and J calls and clone size come straight from that table; D and trimming were deduced from the DNA. Within this sample are nearly 95,000 clones, with just under 80% of them counted one time only. The top ten clonotypes cover about 3.8% of the sample.

V loses 2 bases of germline sequence and J loses 2 bases, and the interval between the two ends is 22 bases. Reading from cysteine to phenylalanine, the CDR3 counts 18 amino acids. Here the CDR3 DNA is all that survives: 54 bases in frame from base 1. CDR1 and CDR2 are drawn from the germline V gene: MGHRA, YSYEKL. Results the study describes overall, beyond this receptor: The presence/absence analyses assumed that sequencing depth was roughly uniform across donors, and that assumption may not be true. A total of some 180 TCR beta chains were listed by the study as associated with cytomegalovirus. In a later analysis, the rate of TCR association differed among HLA loci, with DRB1 alleles having the most associated TCRs and HLA-C alleles having the fewest. Cytomegalovirus status was reported to be diagnosed by the classifier with high specificity and sensitivity in both the original and validation cohorts. In a later analysis, HLA-associated TCR beta chains were found to be more clonally expanded and to have lower generation probabilities than equally common non-associated chains. A further reported finding was that TCR beta sequences accurately predicted the HLA-A and HLA-B alleles for most subjects in the first cohort. The only immune exposure information available for the cohort was CMV serostatus. Because some donors lacked HLA typing at each locus, the association tests relied only on the typed subset. Because counts were too low, roughly 16 rarely observed V segments, including chromosome 9 orphons, were excluded from the earlier analysis of about 500 of the donors. Some IMGT-functional V segments, including TRBV6-2 and TRBV6-3, could not be distinguished by the 87-base-pair reads and were therefore excluded. In an earlier analysis of roughly 500 of the donors, most TCR beta V segments appeared in productive rearrangements about 87% or about 30% of the time, broadly matching IMGT annotations. Only TCR beta chains were sequenced in this cohort, and the absence of alpha or paired-chain data limited detectable features. A cluster of highly shared sequence variants was judged likely to represent a technical artifact of the sequencing pipeline. At a false discovery rate of 0.05, a later analysis linked under 20,000 TCR beta sequences to specific HLA alleles. Correlated functional status among segregating V segments might reflect linkage disequilibrium, but an unknown experimental factor could not be ruled out. Across donors, most TCR sequences were observed very rarely, whereas some public TCRs were present in many individuals. According to a later genetic analysis, donors in an Asian-associated ancestry cluster had fewer N-insertions in productive TCRs than the approximately 670-donor mean. In a later analysis, most CMV-associated TCR beta chains were found to appear HLA-restricted, with HLA associations seemingly driven largely by CMV exposure. V-gene and J-gene trimming of TCR beta chains was associated with a missense DCLRE1C variant in a later genetic analysis, and the association was replicated in an independent cohort. In vitro tests confirmed that three of the cytomegalovirus-associated TCR beta chains recognize cytomegalovirus antigens. The authors suggested that the approach could potentially be extended to other disease states and immunological phenotypes. Assigning TCR associations to individual alleles was difficult when HLA alleles, especially DR and DQ, strongly co-occurred. According to a later analysis, parvovirus B19, influenza, CMV and Epstein-Barr virus appeared linked to several top co-occurrence clusters.

The chain uses TRBV4-1 and TRBJ2-7; a weak D assignment points to TRBD2 (6 bases agree). Sequenced input: PBMCs. The clonotype comes from a woman aged 40 to 50 in good health and CMV-seronegative. The nucleotide sequence reads as follows: TGCGCCAGCAGCCAATATTACTCTTCCGGGGGATTAACCTACGAGCAGTACTTC. Translated, it reads CASSQYYSSGGLTYEQYF.